This section outlines one T cell receptor (beta chain) sequence together with its context. Antigen specificity is unknown. This entry belongs to a study of shared clonotypes between healthy human individuals. Overall study findings and caveats: Read depth was anticipated to influence clonotype sharing among donors. Limited genetic and exposure-history diversity came from having few donors.

Every subset's genomic DNA went evenly onto several immunoSEQ plates. The unsorted PBMC replicate PCRs were performed with about 290 ng DNA, tens of thousands of T cell genomes. Sequenced by immunoSEQ multiplex PCR; TCRdb stores in-frame clones only, minus some. Of 450,000 to 500,000 clones listed, around 80% are singletons. Material for sequencing was PBMCs. The receptor was isolated from a woman between 35 and 50 years old in good health. Some clones in this sample may be carry-over from other donors' samples.

DNA for the CDR3: TGTGCCAGCAGCGTAGGAGGTGGGAACCCTGGAAACACCATATATTTT. The encoded protein is CASSVGGGNPGNTIYF. The gene calls are TRBV9 and TRBJ1-3, with D unresolved. The CDR3 extends over 16 amino acids. The V end was cut by 0 bases, the J end by 2 bases, with 12 bases between. CDR1 SGDLS and CDR2 YYNGEE come from the germline V gene.